This T cell receptor beta chain was captured by sequencing in a study of blood T cells in healthy people across ages. About the study: The capture of about one barcoded beta molecule per two T cells was achieved by template switching. Whole-study findings and limits: Roughly linear declines in TCR beta diversity per million T cells occurred with age. From one million sequenced T cells, diversity estimates were lower bounds.

Notes on this clonotype: What it binds is not known.

This CDR3 is built from 14 residues. The ends lost 5 bases at V and 6 bases at J; junction bases unmatched: 6. From germline, CDR1 is SGHTA and CDR2 FQGNSA. A second PCR of roughly 7 to 11 cycles used a sample-barcoded 5' primer and a J-beta primer mix. A tag from a template-switch adaptor with 12 random nucleotides marked each cDNA molecule. TCRdb reanalysed the 5' RACE reads using MiXCR and keeps one entry per CDR3 protein. The table has approximately 1.5 million distinct CDR3 sequences, around 40% seen once; the top ten hold around 4%. This sequence joins TRBV7-2 and TRBJ1-5, with TRBD1 identical over 8 bases. Material for sequencing was blood. This clonotype was obtained from a woman aged 18-29 years in good health. This CDR3 reads CASSVQGAGQPQHF. CDR3 coding DNA: TGTGCCAGCAGCGTTCAGGGGGCCGGTCAGCCCCAGCATTTT. The variable domain in full, completed from reference TRBV7-2 and TRBJ1-5, reads GAGVSQSPSNKVTEKGKDVELRCDPISGHTALYWYRQSLGQGLEFLIYFQGNSAPDKSGLPSDRFSAERTGGSVSTLTIQRTQQEDSAVYLCASSVQGAGQPQHFGDGTRLSIL.